Shown below are 7 T cell receptor beta chains from a single sample sequenced in a study of blood T cell repertoires in COVID-19 (dated by TCRdb to between 2020 and 2021). The library was generated by the immunoSEQ multiplex PCR assay. In TCRdb, the immuneACCESS table is reduced to in-frame sequences with V and J assigned. These tables do not hold every clone; where another copy was compared, an unresolved V gene accounts for under half, and the others remain unexplained. Recorded for this sample are approximately 210,000 clones; more than 75% of them occurred a single time. The biggest ten clones account for approximately 12% of the sample. Sequencing was performed on peripheral blood. The receptors stem from a woman between 40 and 50 years old with acute or convalescent COVID-19.

This clone was seen a few times. The same CDR3 can be traced to other DNA sequences in this sample. This CDR3 reads CASSLTGVSSYEQYF. CDR3 DNA sequence: TGCGCCAGCAGCTTGACCGGGGTCTCCTCCTACGAGCAGTACTTC. The chain couples TRBV5-1 to TRBJ2-7, with D tentatively TRBD2 (5 bases). CDR3 length: 15 residues. CDR1 and CDR2 (germline): SGHRS, YFSETQ. V was trimmed by 1 base and J by 0 bases, leaving 11 bases between them.

The chain employs TRBV14 and TRBJ1-2, with a possible D match to TRBD1 (6 bases). The CDR3 sequence is 13 residues long. Trimming shortened V by 2 bases and J by 5 bases, and 9 bases separated the two germline ends. Germline V lookup: CDR1 SGHDN, CDR2 FVKESK. DNA of the CDR3: TGTGCCAGCAGCCAAACACAGGGTTATGGCTACACCTTC. Amino acid sequence: CASSQTQGYGYTF.

The rearrangement links TRBV20-1 to TRBJ2-7, with D possibly TRBD2 on 5 matching bases. The CDR3 runs 11 residues. Per the germline V gene, CDR1 is DFQATT and CDR2 is SNEGSKA (reference sequence). Deletions cut 3 bases from V and 4 bases from J, with 7 bases between. For the CDR3, the DNA is TGCAGTGCTAGCCGGGAATACGAGCAGTACTTC. As protein: CSASREYEQYF.

Here the CDR3 reads CAISTGTSGFYEQYF. The CDR3 DNA sequence: TGTGCCATCAGTACAGGGACTAGCGGATTCTACGAGCAGTACTTC. J is TRBJ2-7 and V is TRBV10-3; 11 bases are shared with TRBD2. Germline CDR1 ENHRY, CDR2 SYGVKD. The CDR3 runs to 15 residues. The junction had 6 bases not matched to a gene; V was cut back by 5 bases and J by 3 bases.

This chain joins TRBV18 and TRBJ2-1; 7 bases are shared with TRBD1. V lost 5 bases, J lost 6 bases, and 4 bases stayed unmatched. CDR1 is KGHSH and CDR2 is LQKENI in the germline V gene. The CDR3 has 13 amino acids. In DNA, the CDR3 is TGTGCCAGCTCAGAGACAGGGATCAATGAGCAGTTCTTC. This gives the protein CASSETGINEQFF. Filled out from reference TRBV18 and TRBJ2-1, the complete variable domain reads NAGVMQNPRHLVRRRGQEARLRCSPMKGHSHVYWYRQLPEEGLKFMVYLQKENIIDESGMPKERFSAEFPKEGPSILRIQQVVRGDSAAYFCASSETGINEQFFGPGTRLTVL.

The genes are TRBV3-1 (or the pseudogene TRBV3-2) and TRBJ2-3; D remains ambiguous. Germline V lookup: CDR1 LGHDT, CDR2 YNNKEL (reference sequence). Between the trimmed V and J ends, which lost 4 bases and 3 bases, there was a span of 14 bases. The CDR3 sequence is 15 residues long. Here the CDR3 DNA reads TGTGCCAGCAGCCGCCATGGAGCTGCTACAGATACGCAGTATTTT. As protein: CASSRHGAATDTQYF.

J is TRBJ2-2 and V is TRBV7-2; TRBD1 matches 8 bases. Germline CDR1 SGHTA, CDR2 FQGNSA. CDR3 size: 15 residues. J was trimmed by 0 bases and V by 5 bases; bases with no gene match: 2. Here the CDR3 reads CASSRTGSNTGELFF. The CDR3 DNA is TGTGCCAGCAGCCGGACAGGGTCGAACACCGGGGAGCTGTTTTTT.